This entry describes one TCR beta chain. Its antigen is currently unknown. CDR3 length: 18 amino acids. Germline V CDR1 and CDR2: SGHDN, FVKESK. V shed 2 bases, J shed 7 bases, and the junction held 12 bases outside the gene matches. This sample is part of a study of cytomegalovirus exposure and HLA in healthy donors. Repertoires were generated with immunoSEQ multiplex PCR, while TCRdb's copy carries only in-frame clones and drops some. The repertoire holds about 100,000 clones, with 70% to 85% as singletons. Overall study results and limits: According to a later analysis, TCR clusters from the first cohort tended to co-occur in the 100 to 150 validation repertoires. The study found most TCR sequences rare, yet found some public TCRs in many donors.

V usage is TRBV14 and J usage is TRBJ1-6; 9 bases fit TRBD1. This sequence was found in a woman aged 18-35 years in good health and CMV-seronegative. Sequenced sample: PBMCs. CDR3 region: CASSQSMRRDRENSPLHF. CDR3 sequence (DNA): TGTGCCAGCAGCCAATCTATGCGGCGGGACAGGGAAAATTCACCCCTCCACTTT.